The source of this T cell receptor (beta chain) is a study of control samples from healthy donors and cancer patients. Looked up from germline, CDR1 is MDHEN and CDR2 is SYDVKM. Between the trimmed V and J ends, which lost 5 bases and 4 bases, there was a span of 17 bases. This CDR3 contains 15 residues. Only in-frame clones appear in the TCRdb table, and some are missing; sequencing was by immunoSEQ multiplex PCR. The table lists around 68,000 clones, nearly 85% of them singletons. V is TRBV28 and J is TRBJ2-5; TRBD1 is a possible D gene (6 bases). The receptor was isolated from a man between 60 and 70 years old in good health. The sample consisted of blood. DNA for the CDR3: TGTGCCAGCAGTACCCGTCGCAGCAGGGGAGAGACCCAGTACTTC. It is translated as CASSTRRSRGETQYF.